This T cell receptor (beta chain) was sequenced in a study of blood T cell repertoires in COVID-19. Sequencing used immunoSEQ multiplex PCR; TCRdb keeps in-frame clones, though not all of them. This sample has tens of thousands of clones, with roughly 82% found just once. CDR1 SGHDN and CDR2 FVKESK come from the germline V gene. V lost 0 bases and J lost 5; bases outside the gene matches: 7. The CDR3 is 16 amino acids. The source is a man aged 55 to 70 with acute or convalescent COVID-19. The chain uses TRBV14 and TRBJ2-5, with 9 bases aligning to TRBD1. The sample comprised peripheral blood. CDR3 sequence reads: CASSQDVGTGLETQYF. Written as DNA, the CDR3 is TGTGCCAGCAGCCAAGATGTTGGGACAGGGTTGGAGACCCAGTACTTC.